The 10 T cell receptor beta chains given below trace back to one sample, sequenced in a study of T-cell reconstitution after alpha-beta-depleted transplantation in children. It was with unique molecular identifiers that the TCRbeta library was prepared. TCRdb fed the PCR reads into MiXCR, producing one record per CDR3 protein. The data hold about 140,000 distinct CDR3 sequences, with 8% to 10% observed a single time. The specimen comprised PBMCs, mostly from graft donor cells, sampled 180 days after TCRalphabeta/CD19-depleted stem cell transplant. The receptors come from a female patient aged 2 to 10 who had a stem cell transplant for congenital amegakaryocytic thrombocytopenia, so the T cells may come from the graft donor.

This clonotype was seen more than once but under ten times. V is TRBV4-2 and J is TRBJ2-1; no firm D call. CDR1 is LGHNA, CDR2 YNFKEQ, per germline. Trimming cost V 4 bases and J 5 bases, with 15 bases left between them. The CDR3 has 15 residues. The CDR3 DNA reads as TGTGCCAGCAGCCCAACTACCACCCTCAACAATGAGCAGTTCTTC. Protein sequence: CASSPTTTLNNEQFF.

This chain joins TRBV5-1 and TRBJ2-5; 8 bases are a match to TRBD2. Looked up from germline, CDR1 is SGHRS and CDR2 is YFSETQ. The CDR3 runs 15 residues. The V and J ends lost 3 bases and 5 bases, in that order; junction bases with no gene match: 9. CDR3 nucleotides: TGCGCCAGCAGCTCCCAAGCGGGAGTCCCGGAGACCCAGTACTTC. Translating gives CASSSQAGVPETQYF.

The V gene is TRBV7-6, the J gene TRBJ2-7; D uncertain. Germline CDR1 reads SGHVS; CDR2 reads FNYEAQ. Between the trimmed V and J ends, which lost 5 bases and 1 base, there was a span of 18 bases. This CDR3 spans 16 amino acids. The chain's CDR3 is CASSQIAGPASYEQYF. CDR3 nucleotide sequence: TGTGCCAGCAGCCAAATCGCCGGGCCCGCGTCCTACGAGCAGTACTTC.

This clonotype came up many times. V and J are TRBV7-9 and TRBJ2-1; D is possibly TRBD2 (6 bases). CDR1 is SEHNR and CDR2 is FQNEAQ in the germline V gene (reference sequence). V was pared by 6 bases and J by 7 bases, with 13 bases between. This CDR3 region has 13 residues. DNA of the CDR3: TGTGCCAGCAGAACGGGAGTTGTAAATGAGCAGTTCTTC. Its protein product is CASRTGVVNEQFF.

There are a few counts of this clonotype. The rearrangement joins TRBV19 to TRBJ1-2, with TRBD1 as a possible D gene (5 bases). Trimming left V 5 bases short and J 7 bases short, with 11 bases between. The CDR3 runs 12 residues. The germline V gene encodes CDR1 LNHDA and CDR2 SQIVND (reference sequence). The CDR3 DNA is TGTGCCAGTAGTCCACGGAGGGGTGGCTACACCTTC. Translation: CASSPRRGGYTF.

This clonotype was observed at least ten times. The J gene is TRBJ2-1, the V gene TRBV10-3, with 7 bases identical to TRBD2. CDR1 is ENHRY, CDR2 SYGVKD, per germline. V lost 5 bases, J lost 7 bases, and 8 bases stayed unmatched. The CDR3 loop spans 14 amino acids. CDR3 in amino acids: CAISSGEGWNEQFF. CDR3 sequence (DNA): TGTGCCATCAGTTCTGGGGAGGGGTGGAATGAGCAGTTCTTC.

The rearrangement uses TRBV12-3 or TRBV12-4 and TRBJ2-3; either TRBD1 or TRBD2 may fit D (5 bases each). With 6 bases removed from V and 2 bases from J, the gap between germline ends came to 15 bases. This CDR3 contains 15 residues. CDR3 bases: TGTGCCAGCAGGTCCCCCGGGGCCTACACAGATACGCAGTATTTT. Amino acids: CASRSPGAYTDTQYF.

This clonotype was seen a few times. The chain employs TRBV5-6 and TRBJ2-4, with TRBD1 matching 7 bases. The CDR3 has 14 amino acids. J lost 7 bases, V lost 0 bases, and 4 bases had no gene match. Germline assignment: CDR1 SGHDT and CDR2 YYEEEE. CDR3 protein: CASSLAGTENIQYF. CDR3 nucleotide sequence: TGTGCCAGCAGCTTGGCCGGGACAGAGAACATTCAGTACTTC.

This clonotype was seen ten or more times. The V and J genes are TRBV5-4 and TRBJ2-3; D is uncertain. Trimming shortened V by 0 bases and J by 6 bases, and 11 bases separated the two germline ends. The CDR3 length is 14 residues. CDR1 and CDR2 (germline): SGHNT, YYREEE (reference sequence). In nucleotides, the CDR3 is TGTGCCAGCAGCTTGGGCGCTGGGTTTGATACGCAGTATTTT. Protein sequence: CASSLGAGFDTQYF.

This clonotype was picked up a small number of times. CDR3 protein: CSAHPGFNTEAFF. In DNA, the CDR3 is TGCAGTGCACACCCGGGGTTTAACACTGAAGCTTTCTTT. The chain couples TRBV20-1 to TRBJ1-1, with no clear D. V gave up 6 bases and J gave up 2 bases, with 13 bases separating them. Germline V gene lookup returns CDR1 DFQATT and CDR2 SNEGSKA (reference sequence). The CDR3 totals 13 residues.